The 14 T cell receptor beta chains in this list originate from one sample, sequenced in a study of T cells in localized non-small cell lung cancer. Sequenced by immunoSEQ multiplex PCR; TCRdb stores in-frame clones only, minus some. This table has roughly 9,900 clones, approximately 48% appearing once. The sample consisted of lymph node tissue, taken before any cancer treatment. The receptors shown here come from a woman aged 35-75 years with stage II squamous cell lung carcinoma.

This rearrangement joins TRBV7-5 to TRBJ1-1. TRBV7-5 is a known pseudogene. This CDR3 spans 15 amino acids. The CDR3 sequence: CASSLGWGGDTEAFF. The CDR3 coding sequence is TGTGCCAGCAGCTTAGGGTGGGGTGGGGACACTGAAGCTTTCTTT.

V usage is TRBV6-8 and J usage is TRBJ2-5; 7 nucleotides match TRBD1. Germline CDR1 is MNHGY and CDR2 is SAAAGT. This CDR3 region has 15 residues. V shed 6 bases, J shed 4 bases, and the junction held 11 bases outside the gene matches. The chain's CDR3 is CASSADRAPIETQYF. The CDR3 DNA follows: TGTGCCAGCAGCGCTGACAGGGCCCCAATAGAGACCCAGTACTTC.

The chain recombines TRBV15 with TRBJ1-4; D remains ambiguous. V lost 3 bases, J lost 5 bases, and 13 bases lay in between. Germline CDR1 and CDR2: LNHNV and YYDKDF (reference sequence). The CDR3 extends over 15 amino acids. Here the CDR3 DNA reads TGTGCCACCAGCAGGATAGGGAGTGGGAATGAAAAACTGTTTTTT. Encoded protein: CATSRIGSGNEKLFF.

CDR3 sequence: CASSTPIRESGQPQHF. The CDR3 region has the DNA TGTGCCAGCAGTACACCCATCAGGGAGTCAGGTCAGCCCCAGCATTTT. V and J are TRBV28 and TRBJ1-5; possibly TRBD1 for D (5 bases). Germline V gene lookup returns CDR1 MDHEN and CDR2 SYDVKM. The length of the CDR3 is 16 residues. V was trimmed by 5 bases and J by 6 bases, leaving 20 bases between them.

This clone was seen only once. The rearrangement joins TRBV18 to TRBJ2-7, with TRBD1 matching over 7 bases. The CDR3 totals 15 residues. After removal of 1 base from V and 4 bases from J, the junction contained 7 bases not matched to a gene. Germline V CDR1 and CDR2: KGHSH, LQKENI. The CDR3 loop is CASSPQGASSYEQYF. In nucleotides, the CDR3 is TGTGCCAGCTCACCACAGGGGGCAAGCTCGTACGAGCAGTACTTC.

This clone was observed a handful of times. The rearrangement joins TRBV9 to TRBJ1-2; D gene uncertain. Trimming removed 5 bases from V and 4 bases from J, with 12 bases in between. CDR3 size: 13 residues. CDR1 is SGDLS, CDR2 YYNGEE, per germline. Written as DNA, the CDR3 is TGTGCCAGCAGGAACGGGTGGGCCTATGGCTACACCTTC. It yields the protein CASRNGWAYGYTF.

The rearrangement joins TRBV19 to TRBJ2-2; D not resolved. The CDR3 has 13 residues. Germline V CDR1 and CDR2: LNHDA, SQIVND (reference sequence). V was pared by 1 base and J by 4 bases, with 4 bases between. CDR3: CASSIGFTGELFF. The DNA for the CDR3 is TGTGCCAGTAGTATAGGGTTCACCGGGGAGCTGTTTTTT.

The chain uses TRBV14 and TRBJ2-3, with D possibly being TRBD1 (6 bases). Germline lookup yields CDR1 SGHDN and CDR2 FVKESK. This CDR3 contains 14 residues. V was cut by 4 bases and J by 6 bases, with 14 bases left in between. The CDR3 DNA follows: TGTGCCAGCAGCCTTAGAACAGGACAGGATACGCAGTATTTT. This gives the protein CASSLRTGQDTQYF.

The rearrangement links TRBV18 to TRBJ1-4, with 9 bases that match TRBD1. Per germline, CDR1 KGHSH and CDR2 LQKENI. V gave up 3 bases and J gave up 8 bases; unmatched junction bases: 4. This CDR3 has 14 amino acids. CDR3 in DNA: TGTGCCAGCTCACCGACAGGGGGGGAAGAAAAACTGTTTTTT. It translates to CASSPTGGEEKLFF.

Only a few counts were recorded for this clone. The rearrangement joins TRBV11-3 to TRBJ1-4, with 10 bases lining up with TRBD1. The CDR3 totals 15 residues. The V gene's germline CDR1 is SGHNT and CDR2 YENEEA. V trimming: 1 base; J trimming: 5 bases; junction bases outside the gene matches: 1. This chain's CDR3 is CASSLGTGGNEKLFF. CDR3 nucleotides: TGTGCCAGCAGCTTAGGGACAGGGGGGAATGAAAAACTGTTTTTT.

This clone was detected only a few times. CDR3 protein: CASSYSERGPGFF. The CDR3 DNA sequence: TGTGCCAGCAGTTACTCGGAGCGGGGGCCGGGGTTCTTC. The chain carries TRBV6-8 and TRBJ2-1; 8 bases fit TRBD2. The CDR3 consists of 13 residues. The germline CDR1 and CDR2 sequences are MNHGY and SAAAGT. V shed 0 bases, J shed 15 bases, and the junction held 7 bases outside the gene matches.

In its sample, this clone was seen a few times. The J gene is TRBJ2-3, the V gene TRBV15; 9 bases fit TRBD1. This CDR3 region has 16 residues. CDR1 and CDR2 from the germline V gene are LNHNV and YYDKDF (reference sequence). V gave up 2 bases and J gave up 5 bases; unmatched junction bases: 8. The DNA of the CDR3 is TGTGCCACCAGCAGAAACCCGGGACAGGGAGGAGATACGCAGTATTTT. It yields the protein CATSRNPGQGGDTQYF.

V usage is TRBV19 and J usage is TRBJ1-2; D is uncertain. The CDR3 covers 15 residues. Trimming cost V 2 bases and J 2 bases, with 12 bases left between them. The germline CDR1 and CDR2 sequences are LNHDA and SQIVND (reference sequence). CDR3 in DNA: TGTGCCAGTAGTATAAACGAGGACGCAAACTATGGCTACACCTTC. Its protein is CASSINEDANYGYTF.

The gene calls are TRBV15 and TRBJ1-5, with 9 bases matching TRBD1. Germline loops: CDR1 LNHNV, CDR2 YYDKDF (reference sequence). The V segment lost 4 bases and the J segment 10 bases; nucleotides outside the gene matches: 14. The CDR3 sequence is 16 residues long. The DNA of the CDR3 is TGTGCCACCAGCATCCATTCCGGGACAGGGAGGCAACCCCAGCATTTT. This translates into CATSIHSGTGRQPQHF. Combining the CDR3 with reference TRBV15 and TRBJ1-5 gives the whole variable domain DAMVIQNPRYQVTQFGKPVTLSCSQTLNHNVMYWYQQKSSQAPKLLFHYYDKDFNNEADTPDNFQSRRPNTSFCFLDIRSPGLGDTAMYLCATSIHSGTGRQPQHFGDGTRLSIL.